The clone carrying this T cell receptor (beta chain) was detected ten times or more. Its antigen remains unknown. Primed by a sample-barcoded 5' primer and a J-beta primer mix, a second PCR proceeded for roughly 7 to 11 cycles. TCRdb re-analysed the 5' RACE reads in MiXCR, keeping a single row per CDR3 protein. The sample includes approximately 1,000,000 distinct CDR3 sequences, under 40% of them seen just once. Trimming cost V 5 bases and J 5 bases, with 12 bases left between them. Germline assignment: CDR1 SGHTA and CDR2 FQGNSA. This CDR3 spans 13 amino acids. The data stem from a study of blood T cells in healthy people across ages. Study information: Researchers report that template switching captured about one barcoded beta molecule per two T cells. Study-level findings and limits: Donor CMV status, an unknown factor, possibly confounded changes in expanded clonotypes.

Isolated PBMCs totaled at least 6 million in each sample. Sample: blood. The chain is built from TRBV7-2 and TRBJ1-2; TRBD1 is a possible D gene (6 bases). This receptor was identified in a man between 18 and 35 years old in good health. The CDR3 is CASSPRTAYGYTF. Written as DNA, the CDR3 is TGTGCCAGCAGCCCCAGGACAGCTTATGGCTACACCTTC.